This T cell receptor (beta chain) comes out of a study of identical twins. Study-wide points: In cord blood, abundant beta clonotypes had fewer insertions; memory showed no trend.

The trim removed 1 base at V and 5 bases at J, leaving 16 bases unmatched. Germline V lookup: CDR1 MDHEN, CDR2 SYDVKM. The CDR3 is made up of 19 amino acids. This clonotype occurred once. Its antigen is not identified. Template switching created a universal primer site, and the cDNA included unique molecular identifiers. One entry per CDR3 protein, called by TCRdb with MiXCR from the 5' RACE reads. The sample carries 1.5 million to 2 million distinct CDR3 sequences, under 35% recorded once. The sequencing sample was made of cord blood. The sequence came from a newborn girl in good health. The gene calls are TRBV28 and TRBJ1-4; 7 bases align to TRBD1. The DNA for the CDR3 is TGTGCCAGCAGTTTATTAGGGGGCGGAATGGGACGGCCAAATGAAAAACTGTTTTTT. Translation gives CASSLLGGGMGRPNEKLFF.